What follows are 32 T cell receptor beta chains derived from one specimen sequenced in a study of CD8+ T cells in alopecia areata (dated by TCRdb to between 2017 and 2018). The time point tag for this specimen amounts to: roughly 27 days on oral tofacitinib. This specimen's treatment or condition label, interpreted: oral pan-JAK inhibitor, 5-10 mg twice daily. Library preparation employed the immunoSEQ multiplex PCR assay. RNA was extracted from all samples and reverse transcribed into cDNA as template for TCR sequencing. TCRdb took this table from immuneACCESS and kept in-frame rearrangements with V and J called. Such tables lack part of the clones; where checked against another copy, unresolved V genes explain under half of the gap, and the rest is unexplained. A total of about 200,000 clones appear in this sample, 45% to 75% of them only once. In total, the top ten clones hold approximately 3.3% of the sample.

The source was CD4+ T cells sorted from blood, collected at week 4, from a patient treated with tofacitinib. These receptors all come from a human donor with alopecia areata.

The J gene is TRBJ1-2, the V gene TRBV19; D gene unclear. There are 11 residues in the CDR3. Germline V gene sequence: CDR1 LNHDA, CDR2 SQIVND (reference sequence). Between the trimmed V and J ends, which lost 8 bases and 1 base, there was a span of 5 bases. The chain's CDR3 is CASGLNYGYTF. CDR3 bases: TGTGCCAGTGGACTTAACTATGGCTACACCTTC. Combining the CDR3 with reference TRBV19 and TRBJ1-2 gives the whole variable domain DGGITQSPKYLFRKEGQNVTLSCEQNLNHDAMYWYRQDPGQGLRLIYYSQIVNDFQKGDIAEGYSVSREKKESFPLTVTSAQKNPTAFYLCASGLNYGYTFGSGTRLTVV.

This chain connects TRBV30 to TRBJ1-6, with TRBD1 as a possible D gene (5 bases). The germline V gene has CDR1 GTSNPN and CDR2 SVGIG (reference sequence). The ends were cut back, 4 bases at V and 9 bases at J, with 10 bases in the middle. There are 12 residues in the CDR3. CDR3 sequence reads: CAWKGEGSPLHF. The CDR3 bases are TGTGCCTGGAAAGGGGAAGGTTCACCCCTCCACTTT.

The V gene is TRBV6-6, the J gene TRBJ1-1, with TRBD1 matching over 9 bases. J was trimmed by 5 bases and V by 6 bases; bases with no gene match: 4. This CDR3 contains 13 residues. The germline V gene encodes CDR1 MNHNY and CDR2 SVGAGI (reference sequence). This chain's CDR3 is CASRDRGVTEAFF. The CDR3 region has the DNA TGTGCCAGCAGGGACAGGGGTGTGACTGAAGCTTTCTTT.

The chain combines TRBV5-1 with TRBJ2-7; no clear D. There are 15 residues in the CDR3. Germline lookup yields CDR1 SGHRS and CDR2 YFSETQ. V lost 0 bases to trimming and J lost 3 bases, with 13 bases between them. The CDR3 loop is CASSLAGQTYYEQYF. The CDR3 region has the DNA TGCGCCAGCAGCTTGGCTGGTCAGACCTACTACGAGCAGTACTTC.

The chain links TRBV29-1 to TRBJ1-1; D uncertain. Between the trimmed V and J ends, which lost 5 bases and 2 bases, there was a span of 12 bases. The length of the CDR3 is 13 residues. Germline CDR1 SQVTM, CDR2 ANQGSEA. The CDR3 sequence: CSVQVWRNTEAFF. For the CDR3, the DNA is TGCAGCGTTCAGGTTTGGCGAAACACTGAAGCTTTCTTT.

This chain connects TRBV29-1 to TRBJ1-2; possibly TRBD1 for D (6 bases). Trimming took off 3 bases at V and 4 bases at J, with 12 bases between the two ends. This CDR3 contains 13 residues. Per the germline V gene, CDR1 is SQVTM and CDR2 is ANQGSEA. The DNA of the CDR3 is TGCAGCGTTGATCGGGACACTCTCTATGGCTACACCTTC. This sequence encodes CSVDRDTLYGYTF.

V gene TRBV7-9 combines with J gene TRBJ2-1; possible D gene TRBD1, 6 bases. The CDR3 has 17 amino acids. Deletions cut 7 bases from V and 0 bases from J, with 19 bases between. Per germline, CDR1 SEHNR and CDR2 FQNEAQ (reference sequence). The CDR3 coding sequence is TGTGCCAGCATCACTCCCCCCCGGGACAACTCCTACAATGAGCAGTTCTTC. Its protein product is CASITPPRDNSYNEQFF.

The chain joins TRBV6-5 to TRBJ2-5; tentatively, D is TRBD1 (7 bases). Per germline, CDR1 MNHEY and CDR2 SVGAGI. Trimming removed 0 bases at V and 5 bases at J, with 13 bases between. The CDR3 is made up of 15 amino acids. In DNA form, the CDR3 reads TGTGCCAGCAGTTACTCGAGGGCAGGGGGGGAGACCCAGTACTTC. It specifies CASSYSRAGGETQYF.

This clone occurred once. J is TRBJ1-2 and V is TRBV19, with unresolved D. Trimming cost V 5 bases and J 4 bases, with 8 bases left between them. The CDR3 covers 12 residues. The germline gives CDR1 LNHDA, CDR2 SQIVND (reference sequence). The CDR3 DNA reads as TGTGCCAGTAGTCACAGATCCTATGGCTACACCTTC. Its translation is CASSHRSYGYTF.

The gene calls are TRBV7-2 and TRBJ2-3; 12 nucleotides line up with TRBD2. CDR3 size: 17 residues. V lost 4 bases, J lost 2 bases, and 7 bases stayed unmatched. Per germline, CDR1 SGHTA and CDR2 FQGNSA. The CDR3 nucleotides read TGTGCCAGCAGCTATAGGACTAGCGGGGACCCCACAGATACGCAGTATTTT. This sequence encodes CASSYRTSGDPTDTQYF.

The chain couples TRBV15 to TRBJ2-7, with D unclear. CDR1 and CDR2 from the germline V gene are LNHNV and YYDKDF (reference sequence). Trimming pared 5 bases from V and 2 bases from J, leaving 10 bases between. The CDR3 is made up of 13 amino acids. The CDR3 coding sequence is TGTGCCACCAGCCGGGCTATCGCCTACGAGCAGTACTTC. It yields the protein CATSRAIAYEQYF.

The chain recombines TRBV4-1 with TRBJ2-6; 7 nucleotides line up with TRBD1. CDR1 is MGHRA and CDR2 is YSYEKL in the germline V gene. With V trimmed by 0 bases and J by 0 bases, 14 bases remained unmatched. The CDR3 loop spans 21 amino acids. CDR3 sequence: CASSQDTGGGQANSGANVLTF. CDR3 coding DNA: TGCGCCAGCAGCCAAGATACGGGCGGAGGACAGGCTAACTCTGGGGCCAACGTCCTGACTTTC.

This clone was seen only a few times. In DNA form, the CDR3 reads TGTGCCAGCAGCTCTCCCCGGGACAGGGGGCCAGATACGCAGTATTTT. It translates to CASSSPRDRGPDTQYF. V usage is TRBV7-6 and J usage is TRBJ2-3; 12 nucleotides match TRBD1. Germline V CDR1 and CDR2: SGHVS, FNYEAQ. The CDR3 loop spans 16 amino acids. With 4 bases clipped from V and 4 bases from J, the junction kept 6 bases outside the gene matches.

This clone was picked up a small number of times. CDR3 sequence: CASSHGGSGANVLTF. CDR3 sequence (DNA): TGTGCCAGCAGCCACGGGGGATCTGGGGCCAACGTCCTGACTTTC. This chain joins TRBV6-6 and TRBJ2-6; the D gene is possibly TRBD2 (6 bases). Germline CDR1 is MNHNY and CDR2 is SVGAGI (reference sequence). This CDR3 has 15 residues. Trimming took off 6 bases at V and 1 base at J, with 10 bases between the two ends.

V gene TRBV7-2 combines with J gene TRBJ2-7, with a possible D match to TRBD1 (5 bases). The CDR3 is 12 amino acids. CDR1 SGHTA and CDR2 FQGNSA come from the germline V gene. The V end lost 5 bases, the J end lost 6 bases, and 11 bases lay between the germline ends. The CDR3 loop is CASSPDSPEQYF. The CDR3 nucleotides are TGTGCCAGCAGCCCCGACAGTCCCGAGCAGTACTTC.

This clone has a single count. V usage is TRBV9 and J usage is TRBJ2-4, with a tentative D call TRBD1 (5 bases). Germline CDR1 is SGDLS and CDR2 is YYNGEE. The CDR3 is made up of 14 amino acids. With 3 bases removed from V and 11 bases from J, the gap between germline ends came to 18 bases. The CDR3 bases are TGTGCCAGCAGCGGACCAGGGAACGGCCGAGTTCAGTACTTC. This encodes CASSGPGNGRVQYF.

The rearrangement joins TRBV4-2 to TRBJ1-1; weak D call: TRBD1 (5 bases). Germline CDR1 reads LGHNA; CDR2 reads YNFKEQ. This CDR3 has 12 amino acids. V lost 1 base and J 12 bases, leaving 12 bases between the germline ends. In nucleotides, the CDR3 is TGTGCCAGCAGCCAAGCTGGGGGTCGATCTTTCTTT. This codes for CASSQAGGRSFF.

The chain is built from TRBV20-1 and TRBJ2-1, with D possibly TRBD1 on 5 matching bases. The CDR3 sequence is 10 residues long. Germline V gene lookup returns CDR1 DFQATT and CDR2 SNEGSKA (reference sequence). The CDR3 DNA reads as TGCATTCCAGACAGCGATGAGCAGTTCTTC. Protein sequence: CIPDSDEQFF.

In its sample, this clone was seen a few times. The chain uses TRBV9 and TRBJ2-5; unclear D gene. Trimming cost V 3 bases and J 4 bases, with 22 bases left between them. Looked up from germline, CDR1 is SGDLS and CDR2 is YYNGEE. The CDR3 runs to 17 residues. CDR3 protein: CASSEDALLPSRETQYF. Here the CDR3 DNA reads TGTGCCAGCAGCGAGGACGCCCTTCTGCCATCTCGAGAGACCCAGTACTTC.

This clone was seen a single time. The chain employs TRBV30 and TRBJ1-1; D perhaps matches TRBD1 (6 bases). Germline V lookup: CDR1 GTSNPN, CDR2 SVGIG (reference sequence). Trimming shortened V by 3 bases and J by 6 bases, and 26 bases separated the two germline ends. The CDR3 is 17 amino acids. CDR3: CAWRIGGGPHGGAEAFF. The DNA of the CDR3 is TGTGCCTGGAGGATCGGTGGGGGCCCCCACGGCGGGGCTGAAGCTTTCTTT.

The chain recombines TRBV29-1 with TRBJ1-1; D is undetermined. Germline lookup yields CDR1 SQVTM and CDR2 ANQGSEA. V shed 5 bases and J shed 1 base, with 17 bases lying between them. CDR3 length: 15 residues. CDR3 loop: CSVSPRMVPNTEAFF. The CDR3 coding sequence is TGCAGCGTTTCGCCCAGGATGGTGCCGAACACTGAAGCTTTCTTT.

This clone was seen once. The chain uses TRBV27 and TRBJ1-2, with D possibly matching TRBD1 (5 bases). The V end lost 7 bases, the J end lost 8 bases, and 20 bases lay between the germline ends. The germline gives CDR1 MNHEY, CDR2 SMNVEV (reference sequence). The length of the CDR3 is 14 residues. The CDR3 sequence is CASTPGREAGGYTF. DNA for the CDR3: TGTGCCAGCACCCCAGGGAGGGAAGCGGGGGGCTACACCTTC.

This clone was seen a handful of times. The chain is built from TRBV28 and TRBJ1-5; D gene uncertain. Germline loops: CDR1 MDHEN, CDR2 SYDVKM. Trimming stripped 3 bases from V and 4 bases from J, with 10 bases between. The CDR3 spans 14 residues. The CDR3 is CASSLLGRNQPQHF. As DNA, the CDR3 is TGTGCCAGCAGTTTGCTTGGGCGGAATCAGCCCCAGCATTTT. The variable domain in full, with the rest retrieved from reference TRBV28 and TRBJ1-5, is DVKVTQSSRYLVKRTGEKVFLECVQDMDHENMFWYRQDPGLGLRLIYFSYDVKMKEKGDIPEGYSVSREKKERFSLILESASTNQTSMYLCASSLLGRNQPQHFGDGTRLSIL.

Regarding this clone: The same CDR3 arises from other DNA sequences in this sample as well. This chain links TRBV28 with TRBJ2-2; D might be TRBD1 or TRBD2, each matching 6 bases. The CDR3 loop spans 14 amino acids. V lost 3 bases to trimming and J lost 4 bases, with 9 bases between them. The germline V gene has CDR1 MDHEN and CDR2 SYDVKM. Here the CDR3 DNA reads TGTGCCAGCAGTTTTGGGGGGCTCACCGGGGAGCTGTTTTTT. Its protein is CASSFGGLTGELFF.

There are a few counts of this clone. DNA of the CDR3: TGTGCCTGGAGTGGGACAGGGCGCTCCTACGAGCAGTACTTC. Protein product: CAWSGTGRSYEQYF. V usage is TRBV30 and J usage is TRBJ2-7, with 8 positions matching TRBD1. CDR1 is GTSNPN and CDR2 is SVGIG in the germline V gene (reference sequence). V shed 1 base, J shed 0 bases, and the junction held 2 bases outside the gene matches. This CDR3 is built from 14 residues.

The chain couples TRBV7-9 to TRBJ1-2, with TRBD1 matching over 9 bases. CDR3 length: 14 amino acids. Germline-derived CDR1 and CDR2 are SEHNR and FQNEAQ (reference sequence). The V and J ends lost 5 bases and 4 bases, in that order; junction bases with no gene match: 5. The CDR3 here is CASSPATGGYGYTF. CDR3 DNA sequence: TGTGCCAGCAGCCCAGCGACAGGGGGCTATGGCTACACCTTC.

The rearrangement joins TRBV19 to TRBJ2-7; 10 nucleotides agree with TRBD1. J lost 2 bases, V lost 10 bases, and 8 bases had no gene match. The CDR3 runs to 14 residues. Germline V gene sequence: CDR1 LNHDA, CDR2 SQIVND (reference sequence). This CDR3 is CATNDRGPPYEQYF. The CDR3 DNA sequence: TGTGCCACCAACGACAGGGGGCCACCCTACGAGCAGTACTTC.

Written as DNA, the CDR3 is TGTGCCTGGAACCACGACAGGTCCGGCTACACCTTC. This codes for CAWNHDRSGYTF. The chain links TRBV30 to TRBJ1-2; D possibly corresponds to TRBD1 (6 bases). Trimming stripped 4 bases from V and 8 bases from J, with 14 bases between. The CDR3 length is 12 residues. CDR1 and CDR2 from the germline V gene are GTSNPN and SVGIG (reference sequence).

This sequence joins TRBV5-4 and TRBJ2-2; D remains unclear. The CDR3 is made up of 15 amino acids. The germline CDR1 and CDR2 sequences are SGHNT and YYREEE (reference sequence). The V end lost 4 bases, the J end lost 0 bases, and 10 bases lay between the germline ends. The CDR3 spells CASSPGGANTGELFF. The CDR3 DNA reads as TGTGCCAGCAGCCCCGGTGGGGCGAACACCGGGGAGCTGTTTTTT.

The chain recombines TRBV9 with TRBJ1-1; 9 bases align to TRBD1. This CDR3 comprises 14 residues. V trimming: 2 bases; J trimming: 5 bases; junction bases outside the gene matches: 4. Germline assignment: CDR1 SGDLS and CDR2 YYNGEE. The CDR3 here is CASSVLTGGTEAFF. CDR3 sequence (DNA): TGTGCCAGCAGCGTCTTGACAGGGGGAACTGAAGCTTTCTTT.

The V and J genes are TRBV27 and TRBJ2-3; the match to TRBD2 covers 9 bases. Germline CDR1 reads MNHEY; CDR2 reads SMNVEV (reference sequence). The CDR3 is made up of 14 amino acids. The V and J ends lost 8 bases and 2 bases, in that order; junction bases with no gene match: 5. CDR3 nucleotides: TGTGCCAGCCAGACTAGCGGCTACACAGATACGCAGTATTTT. It encodes CASQTSGYTDTQYF.

V and J are TRBV5-4 and TRBJ2-5; D assignment may be TRBD1 or TRBD2 (5 bases each). Deletions cut 0 bases from V and 1 base from J, with 13 bases between. Germline V gene data show CDR1 as SGHNT and CDR2 as YYREEE (reference sequence). The CDR3 contains 16 residues. The CDR3 sequence is CASSLGQVRGQETQYF. CDR3 bases: TGTGCCAGCAGCTTGGGGCAGGTGAGGGGCCAAGAGACCCAGTACTTC.